This is a list of T cell receptor beta chains from one sample in a study of response to subunit inactivated influenza vaccine. TCRdb ran MiXCR on the RT-PCR reads and lists one entry per CDR3 protein. Of about 540,000 distinct CDR3 sequences detected, under 25% appear once; the ten largest clones hold 2.5% to 3%. This same sample was also part of a study on T cells expressing NK-cell markers.

Source: CD4+ T cells sorted from PBMCs, taken about 12 days after vaccination. All receptors come from a man aged 50-59 years who received an inactivated influenza vaccine. CDR3s include the opening cysteine and the closing phenylalanine or tryptophan.

TRBV11-3 | CASSPSVSGSNEQYF
TRBV20-1 | CSVRRGAYIQYF
TRBV20-1 | CSASTSQKETQYF
TRBV29-1 | CSVWIRATNTGELFF
TRBV10-3 | CAISSQGSTDTQYF
TRBV18 | CASSRDRGHEQYF
TRBV10-3 | CAISERWRAGLNTEAFF
TRBV7-9 | CASSTYRDRASGELFF
TRBV5-1 | CASSVGTSSSDEQFF
TRBV28 | CASRPGRTSSYNEQFF
TRBV20-1 | CSASFGRTISDGYTF
TRBV20-1 | CSAGTTSTNEQFF
TRBV7-2 | CASSLALAGVQNEQFF
TRBV3-1 | CASSQVGGAAGELFF
TRBV15 | CATSGRPGQAEETQYF
TRBV11-2 | CASSSNIYNEQFF
TRBV18 | CASSPGGSYEQYF
TRBV3-1 | CASSHGTGGYGTQYF
TRBV7-9 | CASSLALPSTDTQYF
TRBV7-8 | CASSLGQRGGEFF
TRBV27 | CASSLSRGGLRNSYNEKFF
TRBV12-3/TRBV12-4 | CASKRGVDNEQFF
TRBV7-3 | CASSLTSQLAGGYNEQFF
TRBV7-2 | CASSPLADRYEQYF
TRBV12-3/TRBV12-4 | CASSLAGFDEKLFF
TRBV10-3 | CAINSGGSYEQYF
TRBV5-5 | CASSTGTGTNYTF
TRBV10-3 | CAISESGGSGFSYEQYF
TRBV10-3 | CAISESPLAGGAPFEQYF
TRBV20-1 | CSARRIQDNYGYTF
TRBV30 | CAWSRTSTDTQYF
TRBV7-9 | CASSLASGIAETQYF
TRBV3-1 | CASSYGTENSPLHF
TRBV20-1 | CSQSGGTGSDTQYF
TRBV9 | CASSPKSSGSAIYGYTF
TRBV5-1 | CASTSRPLNTEAFF
TRBV29-1 | CSVDALAGSYNEQFF
TRBV20-1 | CSFTPAGGADTQYF
TRBV30 | CAWSTWAVGQPQHF
TRBV7-3 | CASGSDRDNEQFF
TRBV12-3/TRBV12-4 | CASSLGDVQPQHF
TRBV20-1 | CSASWTGGETQYF
TRBV6-1 | CASSEVADYGYTF
TRBV4-1 | CASSQDSPFMTQYF
TRBV7-6 | CASSKTGDRTDTQYF
TRBV6-1 | CASSEHYRQAETQYF
TRBV4-1 | CASSQLDGNIQYF
TRBV29-1 | CSVRTQALDTGELFF
TRBV7-3 | CASSLNTGDTQYF